A single T cell receptor beta chain is shown here with its context. It has no known antigen specificity. No clone much larger than this one lies a single base away; base qualities are absent. From cysteine to phenylalanine, the CDR3 is 14 amino acids long. The only DNA kept is the CDR3, 42 bases in frame from the first base. The V and J ends are trimmed by 7 bases and 4 bases, leaving 16 bases between them. CDR1 and CDR2 (SNHLY, FYNNEI) derive from the germline V gene. TCRbeta CDR3 regions were amplified from genomic DNA by means of the immunoSEQ Assay, a bias-controlled multiplex PCR. Per the source publication's procedure: The number of nucleated cells in each sample was estimated by amplification of reference gene primers within the assay. Sequence reads were collapsed and filtered to measure the absolute abundance of every unique TCRbeta CDR3 rearrangement. For each sample, productive Simpson clonality was calculated by taking the square root of Simpson's diversity index across productive rearrangements. The table comes from immuneACCESS by way of TCRdb, which keeps in-frame sequences with V and J called. Part of the clones is missing from these tables; in studies checked, under half for an unresolved V gene and the rest for unknown reasons. V and J calls and clone size are as listed in that table; D and trimming were resolved from the DNA. The sample records approximately 280,000 clones, around 89% of which are singletons. The top ten constitute around 4.4% of the sample.

The collaborating institutions used their own protocols to collect whole blood in K2EDTA tubes. Collaborator samples were shipped for TCRbeta analysis as frozen whole blood, isolated PBMCs, or DNA extracted from either sample type. This entry is derived from a study of blood T cell repertoires in COVID-19 (dated by TCRdb to 2020 to 2021). For the study in its entirety: The collaborator samples originated in the United States, Italy and Spain and spanned the acute and convalescent phases of COVID-19. The prospective study material was composed of cDNA or gDNA derived from T cells, B-cell-depleted T cells, or PBMCs. Deeply sampled blood TCRbeta repertoires from subjects exposed to, actively infected with, or recovered from COVID-19 were included in the dataset. The repertoires were released in a freely available public database meant as a resource for research on the immune response to SARS-CoV-2. The samples were drawn from two sources: the first 160 participants of the ongoing ImmuneRACE study, and about 1,300 subjects contributed by 6 global collaborators. The sample metadata nearly always contained a de-identified subject ID, COVID-19 status, age in years and sex. HLA class I and class II types, where available, came from metadata supplied by the sample provider rather than from assay-based typing.

Study-wide findings and limitations: Clinical and demographic metadata were provided uncurated, with the amount varying by source and participant.

This clonotype was obtained from a man aged 40-50 years with acute or convalescent COVID-19. The chain joins TRBV2 to TRBJ1-2, with no confident D gene call. The sequenced material came from peripheral blood. The CDR3 protein sequence reads: CASTVAGSAYGYTF. DNA sequence: TGTGCCAGCACTGTCGCGGGAAGCGCCTATGGCTACACCTTC.